The following is a T cell receptor beta chain sequence with its context. The sample comes from a study of blood T cell repertoires in COVID-19. Source study methods: Reference gene primer amplification gave nucleated cell count estimates. Measured with immunoSEQ multiplex PCR; TCRdb has only the in-frame clones, and not every one. That table furnishes V, J and clone size, whereas the DNA furnished D and trimming. The sample yields approximately 130,000 clones, approximately 86% seen once. CDR1 is SGHNT, CDR2 YENEEA, per germline. The CDR3 runs to 14 residues. V lost 3 bases and J lost 4, with 10 bases in between.

Sequenced: peripheral blood. The chain combines TRBV11-3 with TRBJ2-4; the D is unclear. The TCR comes from a woman aged 50 to 60 who had recovered from COVID-19. The CDR3: CASSLSLLKNIQYF. CDR3 coding DNA: TGTGCCAGCAGCTTGTCACTACTGAAAAACATTCAGTACTTC. Full variable domain (missing parts from reference TRBV11-3 and TRBJ2-4): EAGVVQSPRYKIIEKKQPVAFWCNPISGHNTLYWYLQNLGQGPELLIRYENEEAVDDSQLPKDRFSAERLKGVDSTLKIQPAELGDSAVYLCASSLSLLKNIQYFGAGTRLSVL.